What follows describes a single T cell receptor beta chain. No antigen is known for it. This sample is part of a study of cytomegalovirus exposure and HLA in healthy donors. Researchers ran the PCR with 60 Vbeta and 13 Jbeta primers. The protocol was immunoSEQ multiplex PCR, while the TCRdb copy is restricted to in-frame clones and leaves out a portion. The sample includes 150,000 to 200,000 clones, around 90% of them seen just once. Study observations and caveats: Later analysis identified several of the most significant clusters that appeared linked to common viral pathogens. An analysis done earlier found most TCR beta V segments productive about 87% or about 30% of the time. When analyzed later, a missense DCLRE1C variant was found to be linked to TCR beta V- and J-gene trimming. Judged likely to be a sequencing artifact was a cluster of highly shared sequence variants.

The TCR sequence derives from a woman aged 18-29 years in good health and CMV-seronegative. Sequencing was carried out using PBMCs.

CDR3 amino acids: CASSEGLRAGEDQPQHF. In DNA form, the CDR3 reads TGCGCCAGCAGTGAGGGCTTGAGAGCGGGGGAGGATCAGCCCCAGCATTTT. V and J are TRBV10-2 and TRBJ1-5, with D perhaps matching TRBD1 (5 bases). The CDR3 length is 17 residues. V was shortened by 2 bases and J by 5 bases, with 19 bases between the two germline ends. Germline lookup yields CDR1 WSHSY and CDR2 SAAADI.